This T cell receptor beta chain stems from a study of cytomegalovirus exposure and HLA in healthy donors. The CDR3 loop spans 14 amino acids. The V gene's germline CDR1 is SGHTS and CDR2 YDEGEE. With 6 bases removed from V and 9 bases from J, the gap between germline ends came to 19 bases. PCR used 60 Vbeta primers and 13 Jbeta primers. Here immunoSEQ multiplex PCR was the method, and the copy in TCRdb shows in-frame clones only, minus some. The sample comprises around 130,000 clones, about 76% of which are singletons, and about 0.74% rests with the top ten. Sequencing input: PBMCs. V is TRBV5-8 and J is TRBJ1-5; possible D gene TRBD1, 5 bases. The receptor was derived from a man between 18 and 29 years old in good health and CMV-seronegative. Here the CDR3 reads CASTNLGRVVPQHF. CDR3 nucleotide sequence: TGTGCCAGCACCAACCTGGGCAGGGTAGTGCCCCAGCATTTT. Looking up the rest from reference TRBV5-8 and TRBJ1-5 gives the full variable domain: EAGVTQSPTHLIKTRGQQATLRCSPISGHTSVYWYQQALGLGLQFLLWYDEGEERNRGNFPPRFSGRQFPNYSSELNVNALELEDSALYLCASTNLGRVVPQHFGDGTRLSIL.